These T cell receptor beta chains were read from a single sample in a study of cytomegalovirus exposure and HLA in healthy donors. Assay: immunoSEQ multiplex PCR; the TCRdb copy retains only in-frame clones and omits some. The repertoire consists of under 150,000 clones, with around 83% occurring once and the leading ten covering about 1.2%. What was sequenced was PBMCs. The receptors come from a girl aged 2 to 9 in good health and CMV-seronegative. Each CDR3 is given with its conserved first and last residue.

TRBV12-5,CASGPTGATEAFF
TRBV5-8,CASSLGTGSNTGELFF
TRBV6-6,CASSDIEGSYEQYF
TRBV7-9,CASGDTMNTGELFF
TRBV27,CASSPIAGLLYEQFF
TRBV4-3,CASSQATGGPDEQFF
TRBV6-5,CASRGLAGGETQYF
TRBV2,CASSEYTGGEEQYF
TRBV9,CASSVAFSGRFAGELFF
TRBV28,CASSPPRAGQRGYTF
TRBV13,CASSNRDRANEQFF
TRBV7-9,CASSSQGARDNQPQHF
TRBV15,CATSRDRGSAREQYF
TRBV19,CASSIVTPPAQHF
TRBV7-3,CASSLTGVRGTEAFF
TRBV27,CASSLSAGPLNQPQHF
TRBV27,CASSFQLAGSQTQYF
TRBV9,CASSVAIGQGVPYNEQFF
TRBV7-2,CASSSPPSRQETQYF
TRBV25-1,CASSDGPSGSNTGELFF
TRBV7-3,CASSLMPLVAGAYNEQFF
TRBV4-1,CASSQGRKGLLYPGELFF
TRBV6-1,CASSEGQGLNTEAFF
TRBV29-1,CSVGIRSADTQYF
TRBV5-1,CASSIGTGPQETQYF
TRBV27,CASSSTGLRNQPQHF
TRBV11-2,CASSLEGPRTVNYGYTF
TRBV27,CASRRTGGDQPQHF
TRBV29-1,CSVVREQGSYGYTF
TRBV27,CASSSTLDRNQETQYF
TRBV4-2,CASSQELSGGYTGELFF